The source of this TCR beta chain is a study of chemoradiotherapy in HPV16-positive cancers. Profiling relied on immunoSEQ multiplex PCR, and the TCRdb table lists in-frame clones only, not all of them. There are fewer than 40,000 clones in the sample; roughly 90% occur only once, and roughly 3.7% lies in the top ten. The CDR3 has 14 amino acids. V lost 0 bases to trimming and J lost 4 bases, with 7 bases between them. Germline V lookup: CDR1 LNHDA, CDR2 SQIVND (reference sequence). Sequenced here: blood, sampled from a patient who underwent chemoradiotherapy. This TCR came from a human donor with HPV-associated anogenital cancer. The chain links TRBV19 to TRBJ1-3; unclear D gene. The CDR3 DNA is TGTGCCAGTAGTATAGAGGCACTCGGAAACACCATATATTTT. Translated, it gives CASSIEALGNTIYF.